Each of the 10 T cell receptor beta chains below was sequenced from the same sample in a study of blood T cell repertoires in COVID-19 (dated by TCRdb to about 2020). Preparation of the library involved the immunoSEQ multiplex PCR assay. The clones in this table, taken by TCRdb from immuneACCESS, are in-frame only. Not every clone is retained; where verified, under half of the shortfall comes from an unresolved V gene, and the cause of the rest is unknown. In this sample the table shows 150,000 to 200,000 clones, approximately 87% of which occur a single time. Roughly 4.5% of the sample belongs to the ten largest clones. Sequences were obtained from PBMCs or T cells enriched from blood (not recorded which). The origin of the receptors is a woman in her 50s who had recovered from COVID-19.

The chain carries TRBV28 and TRBJ2-3; TRBD2 matches 11 bases. There are 14 residues in the CDR3. Unmatched junction bases numbered 3, after V lost 6 bases and J lost 4 bases. Germline V gene data show CDR1 as MDHEN and CDR2 as SYDVKM. CDR3 coding DNA: TGTGCCAGCAGCATAGCGGGGGGGCCAGATACGCAGTATTTT. Residues: CASSIAGGPDTQYF.

This sequence joins TRBV7-9 and TRBJ1-6; no reliable D call. The CDR3 runs to 14 residues. V dropped 5 bases and J dropped 5 bases, with 10 bases sitting between them. Germline values: CDR1 SEHNR, CDR2 FQNEAQ (reference sequence). The CDR3 spells CASSTGGDNSPLHF. The DNA for the CDR3 is TGTGCCAGCAGCACCGGCGGAGATAATTCACCCCTCCACTTT. The full variable domain, completed using reference TRBV7-9 and TRBJ1-6, is DTGVSQNPRHKITKRGQNVTFRCDPISEHNRLYWYRQTLGQGPEFLTYFQNEAQLEKSRLLSDRFSAERPKGSFSTLEIQRTEQGDSAMYLCASSTGGDNSPLHFGNGTRLTVT.

The genes are TRBV19 and TRBJ1-2; 7 positions agree with TRBD1. The germline V gene encodes CDR1 LNHDA and CDR2 SQIVND (reference sequence). This CDR3 region has 14 residues. The V and J ends lost 4 bases and 4 bases, in that order; junction bases with no gene match: 6. CDR3 coding DNA: TGTGCCAGTAGTAAACTAGGGGGCGGCTATGGCTACACCTTC. Amino acids: CASSKLGGGYGYTF.

The rearrangement joins TRBV29-1 to TRBJ1-1, with 9 positions matching TRBD1. With V trimmed by 4 bases and J by 4 bases, 10 bases remained unmatched. The CDR3 extends over 15 amino acids. Germline V lookup: CDR1 SQVTM, CDR2 ANQGSEA. CDR3 sequence (DNA): TGCAGCGTTGTACCGGGACAGGGTTTTGGCACTGAAGCTTTCTTT. Translation: CSVVPGQGFGTEAFF.

CDR3 nucleotides: TGTGCCAGCTCACCAACAGGGAATCAGCCCCAGCATTTT. Its protein product is CASSPTGNQPQHF. This sequence joins TRBV18 and TRBJ1-5; a possible D gene is TRBD1 (6 bases). This CDR3 comprises 13 residues. The germline CDR1 and CDR2 sequences are KGHSH and LQKENI. Trimming pared 2 bases from V and 4 bases from J, leaving 6 bases between.

This clone has only one observation. The CDR3 DNA reads TGTGCCAGCAGTTTCTCCTCGTCAGGGAACACTGAAGCTTTCTTT. It specifies CASSFSSSGNTEAFF. The genes are TRBV28 and TRBJ1-1, with unresolved D. CDR1 and CDR2 (germline): MDHEN, SYDVKM. V was trimmed by 3 bases and J by 1 base, leaving 12 bases between them. The CDR3 totals 15 residues. Complete variable domain (other parts from reference TRBV28 and TRBJ1-1): DVKVTQSSRYLVKRTGEKVFLECVQDMDHENMFWYRQDPGLGLRLIYFSYDVKMKEKGDIPEGYSVSREKKERFSLILESASTNQTSMYLCASSFSSSGNTEAFFGQGTRLTVV.

The chain uses TRBV10-3 and TRBJ2-5; 10 bases are shared with TRBD2. The germline CDR1 and CDR2 sequences are ENHRY and SYGVKD. The CDR3 loop spans 14 amino acids. V dropped 8 bases and J dropped 5; count of bases not matched to a gene: 8. CDR3 in DNA: TGTGCCATCGCGGAGCGGGGGGGCTTGGAGACCCAGTACTTC. Translation gives CAIAERGGLETQYF.

The J gene is TRBJ2-1, the V gene TRBV11-2; 7 bases are a match to TRBD2. Looked up from germline, CDR1 is SGHAT and CDR2 is FQNNGV. Trimming cost V 0 bases and J 2 bases; bases outside gene matches: 4. The CDR3 consists of 16 residues. CDR3 protein: CASSLEAGEPYNEQFF. For the CDR3, the DNA is TGTGCCAGCAGCTTAGAGGCGGGAGAACCCTACAATGAGCAGTTCTTC.

This clone was counted a few times. This chain connects TRBV2 to TRBJ1-1; D is ambiguous. The CDR3 runs to 12 residues. CDR1 is SNHLY and CDR2 is FYNNEI in the germline V gene. Trimming stripped 6 bases from V and 8 bases from J, with 13 bases between. CDR3 in amino acids: CASRIVSREAFF. The DNA for the CDR3 is TGTGCCAGCAGGATAGTGAGCAGGGAAGCTTTCTTT.

The chain recombines TRBV12-3 or TRBV12-4 with TRBJ1-1; D gene uncertain. Trimming took off 3 bases at V and 1 base at J, with 6 bases between the two ends. CDR3 size: 13 residues. CDR3 in amino acids: CASSLGRNTEAFF. CDR3 DNA sequence: TGTGCCAGCAGTTTGGGCAGGAACACTGAAGCTTTCTTT.